The 30 T cell receptor beta chains listed next were all sequenced from one sample in a study of T cells after yellow fever vaccination. TCRdb ran MiXCR on the 5' RACE reads and lists one entry per CDR3 protein. The table records some 160,000 distinct CDR3 sequences, 6% to 7.5% of them present only once. Sample: CD4+ T cells sorted from PBMCs, taken around 5 days after the first yellow fever vaccination. These receptors were obtained from a man aged 18 to 30 who received the YFV17D yellow fever vaccine.

On this clonotype: One base away lies a much larger clone, so this may be a sequencing read error. The CDR3 sequence: CAISEQGQGKDTQYF. In DNA form, the CDR3 reads TGTGCCATCAGTGAGCAGGGACAGGGAAAAGATACGCAGTATTTT. The chain recombines TRBV10-3 with TRBJ2-3, with TRBD1 identical over 9 bases. The CDR3 is 15 residues long. CDR1 is ENHRY, CDR2 SYGVKD, per germline. Trimming took 2 bases from V and 5 from J; bases not matched to a gene: 5.

The chain uses TRBV10-3 and TRBJ2-6, with D possibly being TRBD1 or TRBD2 (5 bases each). V lost 3 bases to trimming and J lost 0 bases, with 15 bases between them. From germline, CDR1 is ENHRY and CDR2 SYGVKD. The length of the CDR3 is 18 residues. The CDR3 is CAISDSSGRFSGANVLTF. CDR3 in DNA: TGTGCCATCAGTGACTCTTCGGGACGGTTCTCTGGGGCCAACGTCCTGACTTTC.

This clonotype was seen only a few times. The chain has TRBV5-1 and TRBJ2-2; the match to TRBD2 covers 9 bases. CDR1 SGHRS and CDR2 YFSETQ come from the germline V gene. The V segment lost 4 bases and the J segment 3 bases; nucleotides outside the gene matches: 7. The CDR3 spans 16 residues. In DNA, the CDR3 is TGCGCCAGCAGCCCCATAGCGGGGGTGGACACCGGGGAGCTGTTTTTT. Protein product: CASSPIAGVDTGELFF.

This clonotype has a handful of counts. The genes are TRBV28 and TRBJ2-7; TRBD1 might be the D (5 bases). The CDR3 has 14 residues. CDR1 MDHEN and CDR2 SYDVKM come from the germline V gene. V dropped 4 bases and J dropped 3 bases, with 13 bases sitting between them. For the CDR3, the DNA is TGTGCCAGCAGTTCAGGGTACGGTGGCTACGAGCAGTACGTC. Its translation: CASSSGYGGYEQYV.

This clonotype was counted many times. This sequence joins TRBV12-3 or TRBV12-4 and TRBJ2-5, with D unresolved. The germline V and J ends were trimmed by 0 bases and 3 bases, with 8 bases remaining between them. This CDR3 spans 14 amino acids. The CDR3 loop reads CASSLARAEETQYF. In DNA, the CDR3 is TGTGCCAGCAGTTTAGCTAGAGCTGAAGAGACCCAGTACTTC.

On this clonotype: With a much larger clone just one base away, this may be a read error. CDR3 sequence (DNA): TGCGGTGGGAAGGATAGCACAGATACGCAGTATTTT. Residues: CGGKDSTDTQYF. This chain links TRBV20-1 with TRBJ2-3; unclear D gene. Germline V gene lookup returns CDR1 DFQATT and CDR2 SNEGSKA (reference sequence). The CDR3 runs to 12 residues.

This clonotype was found many times. The rearrangement uses TRBV15 and TRBJ2-3; possibly TRBD2 for D (6 bases). There are 15 residues in the CDR3. V was trimmed by 1 base and J by 4 bases, leaving 12 bases between them. Germline loops: CDR1 LNHNV, CDR2 YYDKDF (reference sequence). CDR3 loop: CATSRVAVDPDTQYF. The CDR3 nucleotides are TGTGCCACCAGCAGAGTAGCGGTCGACCCAGATACGCAGTATTTT.

A few counts support this clonotype. The genes are TRBV6-1 and TRBJ1-3, with D perhaps TRBD1 (6 bases). The length of the CDR3 is 14 residues. The germline V gene has CDR1 MNHNS and CDR2 SASEGT. V was trimmed by 6 bases and J by 4 bases, leaving 13 bases between them. This chain's CDR3 is CASSVQGTGNTIYF. As DNA, the CDR3 is TGTGCCAGCAGCGTTCAGGGGACAGGAAACACCATATATTTT.

The chain combines TRBV3-1 with TRBJ2-5; possibly TRBD1 or TRBD2 for D (5 bases each). The germline V and J ends were trimmed by 2 bases and 5 bases, with 18 bases remaining between them. The CDR3 spans 16 residues. Germline loops: CDR1 LGHDT, CDR2 YNNKEL (reference sequence). CDR3 in DNA: TGTGCCAGCAGCCAACACCCGGGACGCGCGGGCGAGACCCAGTACTTC. Residues: CASSQHPGRAGETQYF.

The gene calls are TRBV5-4 and TRBJ2-1; TRBD2 is a possible D gene (7 bases). This CDR3 is 11 amino acids long. Trimming cost V 3 bases and J 16 bases, with 14 bases left between them. Germline loops: CDR1 SGHNT, CDR2 YYREEE (reference sequence). The CDR3 DNA reads as TGTGCCAGCAGCTACGGGGGGCGCTTTTTCTTC. Protein: CASSYGGRFFF.

This clonotype was observed many times. The chain combines TRBV12-3 or TRBV12-4 with TRBJ1-1; D remains unclear. Trimming removed 2 bases at V and 11 bases at J, with 15 bases between. The CDR3 runs 13 residues. CDR3 loop: CASSLSRWGLAFF. The CDR3, as DNA: TGTGCCAGCAGTTTATCGAGATGGGGTCTTGCTTTCTTT.

This clonotype was detected a few times. The chain employs TRBV11-3 and TRBJ2-2; D uncertain. The CDR3 is 13 amino acids. V lost 2 bases and J lost 6, with 7 bases in between. Germline V lookup: CDR1 SGHNT, CDR2 YENEEA. The CDR3 region is CASSLQWAGELFF. The CDR3 bases are TGTGCCAGCAGCTTACAATGGGCCGGGGAGCTGTTTTTT.

This clonotype was observed many times. This sequence joins TRBV12-3 or TRBV12-4 and TRBJ2-2; no clear D. V was cut by 3 bases and J by 4 bases, with 15 bases left in between. The CDR3 is 16 residues long. DNA for the CDR3: TGTGCCAGCAGTTTTAGGACCCCTGAGAGCACCGGGGAGCTGTTTTTT. This gives the protein CASSFRTPESTGELFF.

This clonotype was detected a few times. CDR3 in DNA: TGCAGTGCCCAGACAGGGCACGCCAAAAACATTCAGTACTTC. It encodes CSAQTGHAKNIQYF. The chain links TRBV20-1 to TRBJ2-4, with TRBD1 matching over 7 bases. The CDR3 loop spans 14 amino acids. CDR1 and CDR2 (germline): DFQATT, SNEGSKA (reference sequence). V dropped 6 bases and J dropped 1; count of bases not matched to a gene: 6.

This clonotype was observed a few times. The gene calls are TRBV5-1 and TRBJ2-7; 13 positions agree with TRBD2. The V gene's germline CDR1 is SGHRS and CDR2 YFSETQ. CDR3 length: 15 residues. V was pared by 2 bases and J by 3 bases, with 2 bases of the junction left unmatched. CDR3 in DNA: TGCGCCAGCAGCTTCGGGACTAGCGGGGTCTACGAGCAGTACTTC. Translated: CASSFGTSGVYEQYF.

This clonotype was detected ten times or more. The chain couples TRBV4-2 to TRBJ2-7; 8 positions agree with TRBD1. The V and J ends lost 0 bases and 3 bases, in that order; junction bases with no gene match: 4. This CDR3 has 15 residues. The germline CDR1 and CDR2 sequences are LGHNA and YNFKEQ. The CDR3 DNA is TGTGCCAGCAGCCAAGACGATGGACAGGGCTACGAGCAGTACTTC. It is translated as CASSQDDGQGYEQYF.

This clonotype has a count of ten or more. The chain links TRBV4-2 to TRBJ2-7; D may be TRBD1 or TRBD2 (6 bases each). V was shortened by 2 bases and J by 5 bases, with 10 bases between the two germline ends. This CDR3 is built from 13 residues. Germline-derived CDR1 and CDR2 are LGHNA and YNFKEQ. CDR3 sequence (DNA): TGTGCCAGCAGCCAACCGGGGGCCCACGAGCAGTACTTC. Translation: CASSQPGAHEQYF.

The DNA of the CDR3 is TGCGCCAGCAGCTCCAGCCCTCGGGGTAGCGGTCTCATGGATACGCAGTATTTT. This gives the protein CASSSSPRGSGLMDTQYF. The rearrangement uses TRBV5-1 and TRBJ2-3; tentative D call: TRBD2 (6 bases). Germline loops: CDR1 SGHRS, CDR2 YFSETQ. The CDR3 spans 18 residues. Deletions cut 3 bases from V and 6 bases from J, with 26 bases between.

This clonotype was counted a few times. An end of the junction does not agree with germline; a read error may underlie this. J is TRBJ2-6 and V is TRBV6-1; 8 nucleotides match TRBD2. The length of the CDR3 is 19 residues. CDR1 is MNHNS and CDR2 is SASEGT in the germline V gene. The CDR3 sequence is CAISGGASGPSSGANVLTF. The CDR3 coding sequence is TGTGCCATCAGTGGGGGGGCTAGCGGGCCCTCCTCTGGGGCCAACGTCCTGACTTTC.

In its sample, this clonotype was seen a few times. The chain combines TRBV4-2 with TRBJ2-5, with no clear D. The germline V gene encodes CDR1 LGHNA and CDR2 YNFKEQ. CDR3 size: 14 residues. V lost 1 base and J lost 1, with 7 bases in between. The CDR3 DNA reads as TGTGCCAGCAGCCAAGTTGCTGGCCAAGAGACCCAGTACTTC. It encodes CASSQVAGQETQYF.

This clonotype was seen a few times. The chain links TRBV10-3 to TRBJ1-6; TRBD1 is a possible D gene (5 bases). The germline V and J ends were trimmed by 2 bases and 1 base, with 9 bases remaining between them. CDR1 is ENHRY and CDR2 is SYGVKD in the germline V gene. The CDR3 length is 16 residues. CDR3: CAISEETASYNSPLHF. Written as DNA, the CDR3 is TGTGCCATCAGTGAGGAGACAGCGTCCTATAATTCACCCCTCCACTTT.

This clonotype was observed many times. V gene TRBV20-1 combines with J gene TRBJ2-3, with D perhaps matching TRBD2 (6 bases). Germline V gene lookup returns CDR1 DFQATT and CDR2 SNEGSKA (reference sequence). V was shortened by 2 bases and J by 3 bases, with 12 bases between the two germline ends. CDR3 length: 14 amino acids. CDR3 nucleotides: TGCAGTGCTAGAAGGTCGGCGGGGACAGATACGCAGTATTTT. Translation gives CSARRSAGTDTQYF.

This clonotype was recorded a few times. V and J are TRBV10-3 and TRBJ2-1; 11 positions agree with TRBD2. Per the germline V gene, CDR1 is ENHRY and CDR2 is SYGVKD. The CDR3 totals 14 residues. V trimming: 10 bases; J trimming: 4 bases; junction bases outside the gene matches: 6. In DNA, the CDR3 is TGTGCCACTACGGGACTAGCGGTTTACAATGAGCAGTTCTTC. Encoded protein: CATTGLAVYNEQFF.

Only a few counts were recorded for this clonotype. The chain recombines TRBV12-3 or TRBV12-4 with TRBJ2-7; D unclear. The CDR3 is 16 residues long. The V end was cut by 3 bases, the J end by 0 bases, with 15 bases between. CDR3 amino acids: CASSLRVRAHSYEQYV. The DNA for the CDR3 is TGTGCCAGCAGTTTGAGAGTGCGCGCCCACTCCTACGAGCAGTACGTC.

This clonotype was counted many times. This chain joins TRBV21-1 and TRBJ2-4; TRBD2 is the table's D call, not checked against the DNA. TRBV21-1 is reported as a pseudogene. This CDR3 spans 15 amino acids. The CDR3 spells CAIPTSGVWWNIQYF. The CDR3, as DNA: TGTGCCATACCCACTAGCGGGGTATGGTGGAACATTCAGTACTTC.

This clonotype was seen more than once but under ten times. CDR3 residues: CASSQERGDRGVLETQYF. The CDR3 nucleotides are TGCGCCAGCAGCCAAGAAAGGGGGGACAGGGGAGTTCTAGAGACCCAGTACTTC. The chain is built from TRBV4-1 and TRBJ2-5, with 10 nucleotides matching TRBD1. Trimming removed 0 bases from V and 4 bases from J; junction bases left unmatched: 11. The CDR3 loop spans 18 amino acids. Germline V lookup: CDR1 MGHRA, CDR2 YSYEKL.

The chain has TRBV5-4 and TRBJ2-2; perhaps TRBD1 as D (7 bases). The CDR3 is 16 residues long. V gave up 6 bases and J gave up 5 bases, with 20 bases separating them. CDR1 and CDR2 from the germline V gene are SGHNT and YYREEE (reference sequence). Here the CDR3 reads CASTFQRGTDTGELFF. CDR3 nucleotides: TGTGCCAGCACCTTTCAGCGCGGGACAGATACCGGGGAGCTGTTTTTT.

This clonotype was seen many times. This sequence joins TRBV9 and TRBJ1-4, with D unresolved. CDR1 and CDR2 from the germline V gene are SGDLS and YYNGEE. V lost 3 bases and J lost 10, with 22 bases in between. The CDR3 loop spans 16 amino acids. The CDR3 DNA sequence: TGTGCCAGCAGCGAAAGACGGACCGAGAGTGTTGGAAAACTGTTTTTT. As protein: CASSERRTESVGKLFF.

This clonotype appeared many times. The chain combines TRBV20-1 with TRBJ2-3; TRBD2 matches at 8 bases. J gave up 2 bases and V 3 bases, and 10 bases lay outside the gene matches. The CDR3 covers 16 residues. Germline V gene sequence: CDR1 DFQATT, CDR2 SNEGSKA (reference sequence). The DNA of the CDR3 is TGCAGTGCTAGGCCTATGACTAGCGAAGACACAGATACGCAGTATTTT. Its translation: CSARPMTSEDTDTQYF.

This clonotype was counted at least ten times. This chain joins TRBV5-1 and TRBJ2-7; TRBD2 is a possible D gene (6 bases). The CDR3 spans 15 residues. Per the germline V gene, CDR1 is SGHRS and CDR2 is YFSETQ. V was clipped by 0 bases and J by 0 bases, with 10 bases between them. CDR3 sequence reads: CASSLEGGASYEQYF. The CDR3 DNA is TGCGCCAGCAGCTTGGAAGGCGGGGCCTCCTACGAGCAGTACTTC.